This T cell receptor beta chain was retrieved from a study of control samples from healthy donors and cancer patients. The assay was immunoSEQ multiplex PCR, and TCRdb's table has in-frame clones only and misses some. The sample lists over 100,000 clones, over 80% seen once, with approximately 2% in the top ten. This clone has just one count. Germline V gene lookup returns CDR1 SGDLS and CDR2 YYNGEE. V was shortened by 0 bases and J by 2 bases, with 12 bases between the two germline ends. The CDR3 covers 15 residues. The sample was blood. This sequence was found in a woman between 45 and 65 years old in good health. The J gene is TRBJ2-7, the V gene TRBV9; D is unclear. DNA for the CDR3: TGTGCCAGCAGCGTAGGACGGGCCGGACCCTACGAGCAGTACTTC. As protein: CASSVGRAGPYEQYF.